This T cell receptor (beta chain) was profiled in a study of OX40 agonist ivuxolimab in advanced cancers. TCRdb keeps only in-frame clones here, not all; method: immunoSEQ multiplex PCR. The table records roughly 48,000 clones, around nine tenths of them present only once. CDR1 is DFQATT, CDR2 SNEGSKA, per germline (reference sequence). The CDR3 has 11 residues. The sequencing used CD4+ or CD8+ T cells sorted from blood, collected in a trial of the OX40 agonist ivuxolimab. This chain connects TRBV20-1 to TRBJ1-1; D remains unclear. This receptor was obtained from an adult with an advanced solid tumor such as melanoma, head and neck, liver or kidney cancer. The CDR3 here is CSPRKDALAFF. The CDR3 DNA sequence: TGCAGCCCCCGGAAGGACGCACTGGCTTTCTTT.